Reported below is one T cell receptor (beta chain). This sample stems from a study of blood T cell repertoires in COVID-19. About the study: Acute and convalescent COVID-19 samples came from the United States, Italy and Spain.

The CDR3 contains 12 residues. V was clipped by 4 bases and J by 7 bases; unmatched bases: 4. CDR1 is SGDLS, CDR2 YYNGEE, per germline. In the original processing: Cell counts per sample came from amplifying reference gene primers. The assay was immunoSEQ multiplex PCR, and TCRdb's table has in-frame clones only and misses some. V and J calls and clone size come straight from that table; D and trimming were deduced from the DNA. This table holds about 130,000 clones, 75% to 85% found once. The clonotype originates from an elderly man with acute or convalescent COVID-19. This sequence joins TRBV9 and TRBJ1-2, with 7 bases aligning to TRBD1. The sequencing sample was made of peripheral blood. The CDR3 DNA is TGTGCCAGCAGCAGTCAGGGGGGTGGCTACACCTTC. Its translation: CASSSQGGGYTF.